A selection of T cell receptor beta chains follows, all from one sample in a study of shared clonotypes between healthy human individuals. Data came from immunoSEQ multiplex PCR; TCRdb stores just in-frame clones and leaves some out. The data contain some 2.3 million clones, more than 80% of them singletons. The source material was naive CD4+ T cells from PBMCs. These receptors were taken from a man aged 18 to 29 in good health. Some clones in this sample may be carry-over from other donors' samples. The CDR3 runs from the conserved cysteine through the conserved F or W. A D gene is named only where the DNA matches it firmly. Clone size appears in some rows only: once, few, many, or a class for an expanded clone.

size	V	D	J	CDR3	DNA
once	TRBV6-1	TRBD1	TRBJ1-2	CASRIPGTENGYTF	TGTGCCAGCAGGATACCGGGGACAGAGAATGGCTACACCTTC
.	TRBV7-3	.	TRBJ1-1	CASSLIGPGAFF	TGTGCCAGCAGCTTAATCGGTCCTGGGGCTTTCTTT
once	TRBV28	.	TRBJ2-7	CASRGGAQVYEQYF	TGTGCCAGCAGAGGGGGGGCGCAGGTCTACGAGCAGTACTTC
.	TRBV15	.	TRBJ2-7	CATSSPRDGTYEQYF	TGTGCCACCAGCAGTCCCCGGGACGGGACCTACGAGCAGTACTTC
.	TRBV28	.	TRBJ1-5	CATYEGINQPQHF	TGTGCCACGTATGAGGGAATCAATCAGCCCCAGCATTTT
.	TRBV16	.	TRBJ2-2	CASSQLMPGNTGELFF	TGTGCCAGCAGCCAATTAATGCCGGGGAACACCGGGGAGCTGTTTTTT
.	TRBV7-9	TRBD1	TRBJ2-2	CASSWDRGRTGELFF	TGTGCCAGCAGTTGGGACAGGGGGCGAACCGGGGAGCTGTTTTTT
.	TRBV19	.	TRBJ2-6	CASNPGLFSGANVLTF	TGTGCCAGTAACCCCGGACTCTTCTCTGGGGCCAACGTCCTGACTTTC
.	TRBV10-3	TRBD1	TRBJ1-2	CAIGQGNYGYTF	TGTGCCATCGGACAGGGGAACTATGGCTACACCTTC
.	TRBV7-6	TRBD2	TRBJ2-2	CASSHDSGVNTGELFF	TGTGCCAGCAGCCATGACAGCGGGGTAAACACCGGGGAGCTGTTTTTT